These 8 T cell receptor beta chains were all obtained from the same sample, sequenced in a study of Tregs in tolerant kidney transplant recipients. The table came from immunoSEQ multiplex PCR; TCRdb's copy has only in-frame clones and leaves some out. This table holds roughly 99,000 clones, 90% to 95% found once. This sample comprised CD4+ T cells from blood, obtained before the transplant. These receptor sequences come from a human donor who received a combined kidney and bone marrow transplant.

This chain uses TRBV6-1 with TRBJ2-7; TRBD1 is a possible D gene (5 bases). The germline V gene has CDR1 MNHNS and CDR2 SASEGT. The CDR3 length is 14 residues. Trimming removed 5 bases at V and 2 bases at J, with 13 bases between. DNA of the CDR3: TGTGCCAGCAGTCCTTGGGGCACCCCCTACGAGCAGTACTTC. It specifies CASSPWGTPYEQYF.

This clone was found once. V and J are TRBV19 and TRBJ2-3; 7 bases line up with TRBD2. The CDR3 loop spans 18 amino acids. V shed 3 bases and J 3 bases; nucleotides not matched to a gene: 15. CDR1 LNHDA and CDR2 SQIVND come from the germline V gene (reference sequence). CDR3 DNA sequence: TGTGCCAGTAGTATTAGCGGGCGCCTACTTGGCCATACAGATACGCAGTATTTT. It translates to CASSISGRLLGHTDTQYF.

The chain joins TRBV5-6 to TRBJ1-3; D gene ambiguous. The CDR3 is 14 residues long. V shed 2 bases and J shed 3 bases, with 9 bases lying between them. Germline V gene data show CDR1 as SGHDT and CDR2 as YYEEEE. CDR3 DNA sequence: TGTGCCAGCAGCTTCCCGGAGAATGGAAACACCATATATTTT. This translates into CASSFPENGNTIYF.

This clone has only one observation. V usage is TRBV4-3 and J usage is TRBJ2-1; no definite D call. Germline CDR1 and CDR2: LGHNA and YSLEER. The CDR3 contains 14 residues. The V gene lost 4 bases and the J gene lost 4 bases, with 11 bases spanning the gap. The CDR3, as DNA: TGCGCCAGCAGCCTTAGTGCTATATACAATGAGCAGTTCTTC. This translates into CASSLSAIYNEQFF.

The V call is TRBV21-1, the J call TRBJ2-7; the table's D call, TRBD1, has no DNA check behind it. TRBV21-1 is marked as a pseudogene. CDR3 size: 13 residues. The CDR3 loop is CASSGGQGYEQYF. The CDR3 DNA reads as TGTGCCAGCAGCGGGGGACAGGGCTACGAGCAGTACTTC.

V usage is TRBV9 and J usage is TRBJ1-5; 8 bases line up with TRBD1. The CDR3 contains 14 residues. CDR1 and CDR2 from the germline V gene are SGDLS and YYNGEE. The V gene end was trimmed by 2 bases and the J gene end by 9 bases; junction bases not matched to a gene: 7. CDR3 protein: CASSVFRGPWPQHF. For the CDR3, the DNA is TGTGCCAGCAGCGTCTTCAGGGGGCCTTGGCCCCAGCATTTT.

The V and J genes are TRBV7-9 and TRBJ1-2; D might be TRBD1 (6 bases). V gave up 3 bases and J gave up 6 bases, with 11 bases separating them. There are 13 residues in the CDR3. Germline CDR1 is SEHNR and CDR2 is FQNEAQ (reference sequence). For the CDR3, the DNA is TGTGCCAGCAGCTTGGGCGGGGGCAATGGCTACACCTTC. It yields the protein CASSLGGGNGYTF. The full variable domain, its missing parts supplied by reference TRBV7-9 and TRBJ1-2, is DTGVSQNPRHKITKRGQNVTFRCDPISEHNRLYWYRQTLGQGPEFLTYFQNEAQLEKSRLLSDRFSAERPKGSFSTLEIQRTEQGDSAMYLCASSLGGGNGYTFGSGTRLTVV.

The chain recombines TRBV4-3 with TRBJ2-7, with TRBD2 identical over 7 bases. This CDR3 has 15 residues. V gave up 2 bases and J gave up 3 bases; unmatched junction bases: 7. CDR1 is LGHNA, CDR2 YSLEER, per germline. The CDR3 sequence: CASSQFRLADYEQYF. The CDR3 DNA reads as TGCGCCAGCAGCCAATTTCGGCTAGCGGACTACGAGCAGTACTTC.